A selection of T cell receptor beta chains follows, all from one sample in a study of cytomegalovirus exposure and HLA in healthy donors. Data came from immunoSEQ multiplex PCR; TCRdb stores just in-frame clones and leaves some out. The sample yields approximately 27,000 clones, almost 70% seen once. Sequencing input: PBMCs. The receptors were gathered from a woman in her forties or fifties in good health and CMV-seronegative. Both conserved end residues are part of each CDR3. Fields, in order: clone size, J gene, D gene, V gene, CDR3 protein, CDR3 DNA. A D gene is named only where the DNA matches it firmly. Clone size is given for some rows only: seen once, a few or many times, or a class if the clone is expanded.

abundance: few; j_gene: TRBJ2-7; d_gene: .; v_gene: TRBV13; CDR3aa: CASRWRGQSSEQYF; CDR3nt: TGTGCCAGCAGGTGGAGGGGGCAATCCTCCGAGCAGTACTTC
abundance: .; j_gene: TRBJ2-7; d_gene: TRBD1; v_gene: TRBV29-1; CDR3aa: CSIRQGTYEQYF; CDR3nt: TGCAGCATCCGACAGGGTACCTACGAGCAGTACTTC
abundance: .; j_gene: TRBJ2-1; d_gene: .; v_gene: TRBV28; CDR3aa: CASTPTEGEQFF; CDR3nt: TGTGCCAGCACCCCGACTGAGGGCGAGCAGTTCTTC
abundance: few; j_gene: TRBJ1-5; d_gene: TRBD1; v_gene: TRBV6-1; CDR3aa: CASSEETGGQQPQHF; CDR3nt: TGTGCCAGCAGTGAAGAGACAGGGGGGCAGCAGCCCCAGCATTTT
abundance: .; j_gene: TRBJ1-5; d_gene: TRBD1; v_gene: TRBV6-1; CDR3aa: CASSEKKGQANQPQHF; CDR3nt: TGTGCCAGCAGTGAAAAGAAAGGACAGGCGAATCAGCCCCAGCATTTT
abundance: .; j_gene: TRBJ2-7; d_gene: TRBD1; v_gene: TRBV29-1; CDR3aa: CSASGTGIYEQYF; CDR3nt: TGCAGCGCTTCAGGGACAGGGATCTACGAGCAGTACTTC
abundance: .; j_gene: TRBJ1-1; d_gene: .; v_gene: TRBV29-1; CDR3aa: CSVRQMNTEAFF; CDR3nt: TGCAGCGTTAGACAGATGAACACTGAAGCTTTCTTT
abundance: .; j_gene: TRBJ2-3; d_gene: .; v_gene: TRBV6-5; CDR3aa: CASSYGEGSDTQYF; CDR3nt: TGTGCCAGCAGTTACGGCGAGGGCTCAGATACGCAGTATTTT
abundance: few; j_gene: TRBJ2-2; d_gene: TRBD1; v_gene: TRBV5-1; CDR3aa: CATSSGTGVFTGELFF; CDR3nt: TGCGCCACCTCCTCCGGGACAGGGGTCTTCACCGGGGAGCTGTTTTTT
abundance: .; j_gene: TRBJ2-7; d_gene: .; v_gene: TRBV6-6; CDR3aa: CASSSPGVHLYEQYF; CDR3nt: TGTGCCAGCAGTTCACCAGGGGTACACCTCTACGAGCAGTACTTC
abundance: .; j_gene: TRBJ1-1; d_gene: .; v_gene: TRBV27; CDR3aa: CASWEGTEAFF; CDR3nt: TGTGCCAGCTGGGAGGGCACTGAAGCTTTCTTT
abundance: .; j_gene: TRBJ2-2; d_gene: TRBD2; v_gene: TRBV29-1; CDR3aa: CSVLGTSGRAPNTGELFF; CDR3nt: TGCAGCGTTCTCGGGACTAGCGGGAGGGCCCCGAACACCGGGGAGCTGTTTTTT
abundance: .; j_gene: TRBJ1-2; d_gene: TRBD1; v_gene: TRBV27; CDR3aa: CASSWDRNYGYTF; CDR3nt: TGTGCCAGCAGTTGGGACAGGAATTATGGCTACACCTTC
abundance: once; j_gene: TRBJ1-3; d_gene: .; v_gene: TRBV5-8; CDR3aa: CASSLEVGGNTIYF; CDR3nt: TGTGCCAGCAGCCTAGAGGTCGGGGGAAACACCATATATTTT
abundance: few; j_gene: TRBJ1-1; d_gene: TRBD1; v_gene: TRBV19; CDR3aa: CASSSKTGGSAAFF; CDR3nt: TGTGCCAGTAGTTCCAAGACAGGGGGCTCTGCGGCTTTCTTT
abundance: .; j_gene: TRBJ2-7; d_gene: TRBD2; v_gene: TRBV11-2; CDR3aa: CASSLTSVAPYEQYF; CDR3nt: TGTGCCAGCAGCCTTACTAGCGTCGCCCCCTACGAGCAGTACTTC
abundance: .; j_gene: TRBJ2-1; d_gene: .; v_gene: TRBV6-5; CDR3aa: CASKPSDLPVDEQFF; CDR3nt: TGTGCCAGCAAGCCTAGCGACCTTCCCGTGGATGAGCAGTTCTTC
abundance: .; j_gene: TRBJ1-1; d_gene: .; v_gene: TRBV6-5; CDR3aa: CASSYFQGTEAFF; CDR3nt: TGTGCCAGCAGTTACTTCCAGGGCACTGAAGCTTTCTTT
abundance: .; j_gene: TRBJ1-5; d_gene: TRBD1; v_gene: TRBV28; CDR3aa: CASSLPDRVGQPQHF; CDR3nt: TGTGCCAGCAGTTTACCCGACAGGGTTGGGCAGCCCCAGCATTTT
abundance: .; j_gene: TRBJ2-6; d_gene: .; v_gene: TRBV5-1; CDR3aa: CASSSHVRQADSGANVLTF; CDR3nt: TGCGCCAGCAGCTCCCACGTCCGACAGGCCGACTCTGGGGCCAACGTCCTGACTTTC
abundance: once; j_gene: TRBJ2-7; d_gene: .; v_gene: TRBV29-1; CDR3aa: CSVRGGPYEQYF; CDR3nt: TGCAGCGTTAGAGGGGGACCCTACGAGCAGTACTTC
abundance: once; j_gene: TRBJ1-1; d_gene: .; v_gene: TRBV11-2; CDR3aa: CASTLYGDTEAFF; CDR3nt: TGTGCCAGCACCCTTTACGGGGACACTGAAGCTTTCTTT
abundance: .; j_gene: TRBJ1-2; d_gene: .; v_gene: TRBV7-8; CDR3aa: CASSSTLRDGYTF; CDR3nt: TGTGCCAGCAGCTCCACCTTGAGGGATGGCTACACCTTC
abundance: .; j_gene: TRBJ1-1; d_gene: .; v_gene: TRBV5-1; CDR3aa: CASSYTVNTEAFF; CDR3nt: TGCGCCAGCAGTTATACAGTGAACACTGAAGCTTTCTTT
abundance: .; j_gene: TRBJ1-1; d_gene: .; v_gene: TRBV4-1; CDR3aa: CASSQGRGSEAFF; CDR3nt: TGCGCCAGCAGCCAGGGGAGGGGATCTGAAGCTTTCTTT
abundance: .; j_gene: TRBJ1-1; d_gene: .; v_gene: TRBV5-6; CDR3aa: CASSAGLNMNTEAFF; CDR3nt: TGTGCCAGCAGCGCCGGACTCAATATGAACACTGAAGCTTTCTTT